The 7 T cell receptor beta chains below all came from one sample that was sequenced in a study of Graves' ophthalmopathy and Graves' hyperthyroidism. Amplification of TCR beta CDR3 regions used RNA transcripts. Second-round multiplex PCR followed a first-round RT-PCR using HTBI primers. MiXCR, run by TCRdb on the multiplex PCR reads, gives a single entry per CDR3 protein. The sample shows almost 750,000 distinct CDR3 sequences, 35% to 50% of them seen only once. Specimen: peripheral blood. Receptor source: an adult man with Graves' ophthalmopathy.

The chain has TRBV25-1 and TRBJ2-2; 10 nucleotides agree with TRBD2. With 7 bases clipped from V and 2 bases from J, the junction kept 10 bases outside the gene matches. Germline CDR1 reads MGHDK; CDR2 reads SYGVNS. The CDR3 has 17 residues. Here the CDR3 reads CASTYDSGRKNTGELFF. Written as DNA, the CDR3 is TGTGCCAGCACCTACGATAGCGGGAGGAAAAACACCGGGGAGCTGTTTTTT.

At least ten counts were recorded for this clonotype. This chain links TRBV14 with TRBJ1-2; 7 bases align to TRBD1. The CDR3 has 14 amino acids. Looked up from germline, CDR1 is SGHDN and CDR2 is FVKESK. V was pared by 3 bases and J by 8 bases, with 9 bases of the junction left unmatched. CDR3: CASSHATGINGYTF. Written as DNA, the CDR3 is TGTGCCAGCAGCCACGCGACAGGGATTAACGGCTACACCTTC.

Many counts were recorded for this clonotype. The chain links TRBV29-1 to TRBJ2-7; D ambiguous. The CDR3 loop spans 11 amino acids. V was trimmed by 4 bases and J by 6 bases, leaving 10 bases between them. Germline values: CDR1 SQVTM, CDR2 ANQGSEA. CDR3 nucleotides: TGCAGCGTTGCCAGTGGTAGCGAGCAGTACTTC. Protein sequence: CSVASGSEQYF.

A few counts support this clonotype. The chain couples TRBV5-8 to TRBJ1-2, with a tentative D call TRBD1 (5 bases). The CDR3 has 13 residues. Germline CDR1 reads SGHTS; CDR2 reads YDEGEE. The V end was cut by 4 bases, the J end by 6 bases, with 13 bases between. CDR3 DNA sequence: TGTGCCAGCAGCCGGCGGGGGGTTGATGGCTACACCTTC. Its translation: CASSRRGVDGYTF.

Ten or more counts support this clonotype. The chain recombines TRBV7-3 with TRBJ2-5, with D tentatively TRBD2 (6 bases). The ends were cut back, 5 bases at V and 4 bases at J, with 11 bases in the middle. The CDR3 length is 13 residues. Germline CDR1 and CDR2: SGHTA and FQGTGA. In nucleotides, the CDR3 is TGTGCCAGCAGCGCCAGAGCGGGAGAGACCCAGTACTTC. Amino acid sequence: CASSARAGETQYF.

This clonotype was counted only a few times. The CDR3 is CASSTAGAEQYF. The DNA for the CDR3 is TGTGCCAGCAGCACAGCAGGGGCCGAGCAGTACTTC. This rearrangement joins TRBV5-4 to TRBJ2-7, with a tentative D call TRBD1 (6 bases). Looked up from germline, CDR1 is SGHNT and CDR2 is YYREEE (reference sequence). Between the trimmed V and J ends, which lost 4 bases and 6 bases, there was a span of 11 bases. The CDR3 covers 12 residues.

In its sample, this clonotype was seen once. V gene TRBV29-1 combines with J gene TRBJ1-2; D is uncertain. Per germline, CDR1 SQVTM and CDR2 ANQGSEA. CDR3 length: 11 residues. Written as DNA, the CDR3 is TGCAGGTCACCCACGGAGTATGGCTACACCTTC. It is translated as CRSPTEYGYTF.